This entry describes one TCR beta chain. Its cognate antigen is unknown. These data originate in a study of Tregs in tolerant kidney transplant recipients. Overall study findings and caveats: For some patients, primers changed over time, blocking nucleotide-level comparison.

CDR1 is SGHNT and CDR2 is YYREEE in the germline V gene (reference sequence). Germline trimming cut 0 bases from V and 2 bases from J; bases unmatched to any gene: 10. CDR3 length equals 18 residues. This table comes from immunoSEQ multiplex PCR, and its TCRdb copy is limited to in-frame clones, with some not included. This sample carries over 50,000 clones, around 85% of them seen once, and the ten largest clones take 2% to 2.5%. Regulatory T cells were sorted from thawed PBMCs rested overnight at 37°C with about 210 IU/ml IL-2. This receptor was identified in a human donor who received a combined kidney and bone marrow transplant. The rearrangement links TRBV5-4 to TRBJ1-1; the match to TRBD1 covers 10 bases. Here the sequenced sample was Tregs from blood, taken before the transplant. The CDR3 loop is CASSLAGSDRGPNTEAFF. In nucleotides, the CDR3 is TGTGCCAGCAGCTTGGCCGGTAGTGACAGGGGGCCTAACACTGAAGCTTTCTTT.